This entry lists 20 T cell receptor beta chains sequenced from one sample in a study of blood T cell repertoires in COVID-19. Data came from immunoSEQ multiplex PCR; TCRdb stores just in-frame clones and leaves some out. The sample has over 150,000 clones; around 78% are singletons. The sequenced material came from peripheral blood. All receptors come from a man of 80 years or more with acute or convalescent COVID-19.

This chain uses TRBV12-3 or TRBV12-4 with TRBJ2-3; D uncertain. V lost 8 bases and J 5 bases, leaving 8 bases between the germline ends. The CDR3 is 11 residues long. As DNA, the CDR3 is TGTGCCAGCTCTGTTCTAGATACGCAGTATTTT. This codes for CASSVLDTQYF.

J is TRBJ2-2 and V is TRBV3-1 (or the pseudogene TRBV3-2); 8 bases match TRBD1. The trim removed 0 bases at V and 4 bases at J, leaving 10 bases unmatched. The CDR3 sequence is 18 residues long. Per the germline V gene, CDR1 is LGHDT and CDR2 is YNNKEL (reference sequence). The CDR3 region is CASSQDGVGQGGTGELFF. The CDR3 nucleotides read TGTGCCAGCAGCCAAGATGGGGTCGGACAGGGAGGCACCGGGGAGCTGTTTTTT.

The chain is built from TRBV2 and TRBJ2-7; TRBD2 agrees at 13 bases. With V trimmed by 6 bases and J by 9 bases, 11 bases remained unmatched. The germline CDR1 and CDR2 sequences are SNHLY and FYNNEI. CDR3 length equals 15 residues. The DNA for the CDR3 is TGTGCCAGCAGGTGGACTAGCGGGGGACCCATGGGGCAGTACGTC. The encoded protein is CASRWTSGGPMGQYV.

The chain joins TRBV3-1 (or the pseudogene TRBV3-2) to TRBJ2-7, with D perhaps TRBD2 (5 bases). CDR1 and CDR2 (germline): LGHDT, YNNKEL (reference sequence). The V and J ends lost 4 bases and 3 bases respectively, with 10 bases between them. The CDR3 consists of 13 residues. CDR3 protein: CASSPSGGYEQYF. CDR3 bases: TGTGCCAGCAGCCCCTCAGGAGGCTACGAGCAGTACTTC.

The V gene is TRBV3-1 (or the pseudogene TRBV3-2), the J gene TRBJ1-1; 11 positions agree with TRBD1. This CDR3 comprises 16 residues. The V gene's germline CDR1 is LGHDT and CDR2 YNNKEL (reference sequence). Unmatched junction bases numbered 5, after V lost 4 bases and J lost 1 base. The CDR3 sequence: CASSRGTGGSNTEAFF. The CDR3 DNA is TGTGCCAGCAGCCGAGGGACAGGGGGATCGAACACTGAAGCTTTCTTT.

The chain employs TRBV2 and TRBJ1-1, with a possible D match to TRBD1 (6 bases). The length of the CDR3 is 12 residues. Germline V gene lookup returns CDR1 SNHLY and CDR2 FYNNEI. Trimming pared 11 bases from V and 0 bases from J, leaving 10 bases between. CDR3 amino acids: CAGGQLNTEAFF. DNA of the CDR3: TGTGCCGGCGGACAGCTGAACACTGAAGCTTTCTTT.

V and J are TRBV7-2 and TRBJ1-6; 9 positions agree with TRBD1. Per the germline V gene, CDR1 is SGHTA and CDR2 is FQGNSA. J was trimmed by 10 bases and V by 4 bases; bases with no gene match: 5. CDR3 length: 14 residues. The CDR3 sequence is CASSSGTGPSPLHF. CDR3 coding DNA: TGTGCCAGCAGCTCCGGGACAGGGCCATCACCCCTCCACTTT. The whole variable domain, filled in from reference TRBV7-2 and TRBJ1-6, reads GAGVSQSPSNKVTEKGKDVELRCDPISGHTALYWYRQSLGQGLEFLIYFQGNSAPDKSGLPSDRFSAERTGGSVSTLTIQRTQQEDSAVYLCASSSGTGPSPLHFGNGTRLTVT.

This CDR3 reads CASSSGTGGDGYTF. The CDR3 DNA is TGCGCCAGCAGTTCCGGGACAGGGGGCGACGGCTACACCTTC. The genes are TRBV5-1 and TRBJ1-2; 12 bases are shared with TRBD1. Germline values: CDR1 SGHRS, CDR2 YFSETQ. V lost 5 bases, J lost 8 bases, and 7 bases stayed unmatched. This CDR3 contains 14 residues.

The chain combines TRBV6-1 with TRBJ2-3, with TRBD2 matching 10 bases. CDR3 length: 16 residues. With V trimmed by 1 base and J by 6 bases, 7 bases remained unmatched. CDR1 is MNHNS, CDR2 SASEGT, per germline. CDR3 loop: CASSEGAAGGRDTQYF. CDR3 nucleotide sequence: TGTGCCAGCAGTGAAGGTGCAGCGGGGGGGAGGGATACGCAGTATTTT.

This chain uses TRBV5-1 with TRBJ2-7, with D possibly being TRBD1 (5 bases). Trimming shortened V by 2 bases and J by 0 bases, and 12 bases separated the two germline ends. Germline V gives CDR1 SGHRS, CDR2 YFSETQ. The CDR3 covers 15 residues. The CDR3 sequence: CASSLGQGSSYEQYV. The CDR3 DNA reads as TGCGCCAGCAGCTTAGGCCAGGGTAGCTCCTACGAGCAGTACGTC.

J is TRBJ2-2 and V is TRBV6-5; no clear D. The CDR3 length is 14 residues. Trimming shortened V by 5 bases and J by 7 bases, and 14 bases separated the two germline ends. The germline CDR1 and CDR2 sequences are MNHEY and SVGAGI. The CDR3 loop is CASSPGWVGGELFF. DNA of the CDR3: TGTGCCAGCAGTCCAGGCTGGGTTGGCGGGGAGCTGTTTTTT.

This clone was seen more than once but under ten times. The gene calls are TRBV20-1 and TRBJ1-2; TRBD1 might be the D (6 bases). CDR3 length equals 11 residues. V shed 5 bases and J shed 7 bases, with 11 bases lying between them. Germline lookup yields CDR1 DFQATT and CDR2 SNEGSKA (reference sequence). The CDR3 coding sequence is TGCAGTGCTCAAGGGGGATCTGGCTACACCTTC. It codes for CSAQGGSGYTF.

V gene TRBV7-9 combines with J gene TRBJ1-2; D unclear. Per germline, CDR1 SEHNR and CDR2 FQNEAQ (reference sequence). Deletions cut 1 base from V and 8 bases from J, with 11 bases between. The CDR3 has 13 amino acids. CDR3 sequence reads: CASSLVYRGGYTF. In DNA form, the CDR3 reads TGTGCCAGCAGCTTAGTTTACCGCGGCGGCTACACCTTC.

The chain uses TRBV10-1 and TRBJ2-1; 10 bases are a match to TRBD2. V gave up 4 bases and J gave up 6 bases; unmatched junction bases: 9. The germline V gene encodes CDR1 WNHNN and CDR2 SYGVQD (reference sequence). This CDR3 region has 16 residues. In DNA form, the CDR3 reads TGCGCCAGCAGTGGGCTAGCGGGGGATGAATTCAATGAGCAGTTCTTC. Protein: CASSGLAGDEFNEQFF.

The chain couples TRBV6-6 to TRBJ2-5, with 9 bases lining up with TRBD2. The J segment lost 5 bases and the V segment lost 4 bases, leaving 5 bases of the junction unmatched. The V gene's germline CDR1 is MNHNY and CDR2 SVGAGI (reference sequence). CDR3 length: 14 amino acids. The chain's CDR3 is CASSFGLARETQYF. DNA of the CDR3: TGTGCCAGCAGTTTTGGACTAGCGAGGGAGACCCAGTACTTC.

The rearrangement joins TRBV5-4 to TRBJ1-1, with unresolved D. This CDR3 has 11 residues. Trimming removed 4 bases at V and 3 bases at J, with 4 bases between. CDR1 SGHNT and CDR2 YYREEE come from the germline V gene (reference sequence). The chain's CDR3 is CASSTHTEAFF. CDR3 sequence (DNA): TGTGCCAGCAGCACTCACACTGAAGCTTTCTTT.

This chain uses TRBV12-3 or TRBV12-4 with TRBJ1-2; weak D call: TRBD1 (5 bases). The CDR3 extends over 12 amino acids. V was shortened by 6 bases and J by 3 bases, with 8 bases between the two germline ends. The CDR3 DNA is TGTGCCAGCAGCGACAGCTACTATGGCTACACCTTC. Translated: CASSDSYYGYTF.

This clone was recorded once. CDR3 sequence: CASSQAIGGEQFF. CDR3 DNA sequence: TGTGCCAGCAGCCAAGCAATTGGGGGCGAGCAGTTCTTC. The chain is built from TRBV3-1 (or the pseudogene TRBV3-2) and TRBJ2-1, with D tentatively TRBD1 (6 bases). Germline assignment: CDR1 LGHDT and CDR2 YNNKEL (reference sequence). This CDR3 comprises 13 residues. The V end was cut by 1 base, the J end by 10 bases, with 11 bases between.

The V and J genes are TRBV19 and TRBJ2-2; the match to TRBD1 covers 11 bases. After removal of 10 bases from V and 7 bases from J, the junction contained 8 bases not matched to a gene. Per the germline V gene, CDR1 is LNHDA and CDR2 is SQIVND (reference sequence). The CDR3 runs to 14 residues. For the CDR3, the DNA is TGTGCCATAGGGACAGGGGGGAGGAGCGGGGAGCTGTTTTTT. It yields the protein CAIGTGGRSGELFF. The entire variable domain, with the rest obtained from reference TRBV19 and TRBJ2-2, is as follows: DGGITQSPKYLFRKEGQNVTLSCEQNLNHDAMYWYRQDPGQGLRLIYYSQIVNDFQKGDIAEGYSVSREKKESFPLTVTSAQKNPTAFYLCAIGTGGRSGELFFGEGSRLTVL.

The V and J genes are TRBV6-2 or TRBV6-3 and TRBJ1-6; D gene uncertain. V dropped 5 bases and J dropped 7 bases, with 18 bases sitting between them. CDR1 and CDR2 (germline): MNHEY, SVGEGT. This CDR3 comprises 16 residues. CDR3 loop: CASSRPPSTGNSPLHF. CDR3 nucleotides: TGTGCCAGCAGTCGACCCCCGTCTACGGGGAATTCACCCCTCCACTTT.